Included here is one TCR beta chain sequence, with context. The specificity of this receptor is unknown. The input lacks base qualities; no much larger clone sits a single base away. High-throughput TCR beta sequencing profiled peripheral blood CD8+ and CD4+ T cells from healthy donors, Susac syndrome patients and multiple sclerosis patients. Multiple sclerosis controls were treatment-naive patients with stable or active relapsing-remitting disease fulfilling revised McDonald criteria. Bulk CD8+ and CD4+ T cells were purified by magnetic negative isolation, while CD8+ TEMRA cells were enriched using FACS. Blood was drawn into EDTA tubes, processed within 24 hours, and PBMCs were isolated by density gradient centrifugation. PBMCs intended for TCR sequencing were cryopreserved in liquid nitrogen and thawed later in a water bath at 37 degrees C. The sorted or isolated CD4+, CD8+ and CD8+ TEMRA cells had a purity of 90% or higher.

The data derive from a study of CD8 T cells in Susac syndrome (dated by TCRdb to between 2018 and 2021). About the investigation overall: Repertoire sequencing was used to test whether CD8+ T cell activation and differentiation in Susac syndrome was antigen driven. Clonality of the CD8+ T cell repertoire was compared between about a dozen healthy donors, approximately 14 Susac syndrome patients and some 15 multiple sclerosis patients.

V loses 6 bases, J loses 7 bases, and the germline ends lie 16 bases apart. Including cysteine and phenylalanine, the CDR3 has 14 amino acids. Kept here is only the CDR3 DNA, which spans 42 bases and is read in frame from base 1. Study-wide findings and limitations: The number of individuals in the TCR sequencing and HLA analysis was recognized as being relatively small.

RNA was extracted with the RNeasy kit and about 0.5 to 1 ug was reverse transcribed using random hexamers. TCR beta CDR3 regions were amplified with the immunoSEQ multiplex PCR assay covering 54 Vbeta and 13 Jbeta segments. PCR amplification bias was corrected by using a synthetic template baseline for primer optimization and computational correction. The paper's processing steps were these. Only productive sequences were kept, with reads annotated to V, D and J genes according to IMGT and analyzed in immunoSEQ Analyzer. Clonality was computed as one minus Shannon entropy normalized by log2 of the number of productive unique sequences. For each patient and control, public and private clones were evaluated within the 100 most prevalent clones. Susac-specific clones were defined as absent from healthy and MS cohorts, around 980 published viral clones and other ImmuneACCESS disease sequences. The public reads were reprocessed in TCRdb via fastp at Q25 and MiXCR, keeping in-frame beta chains. Every distinct CDR3 protein forms one entry, paired with its most common genes and DNA. TCRdb, not the original authors, processed these V and J calls. The sample yields fewer than 150,000 distinct CDR3 sequences; approximately 90% were counted once. Approximately 0.24% of the sample is held by the ten biggest clonotypes.

The rearrangement joined TRBV12-3 or TRBV12-4 to TRBJ1-5; 5 matching bases give a weak D call of TRBD1. This TCR was recovered from a human donor with multiple sclerosis. Sequencing was done on a sample of CD8+ T cells from PBMCs. The CDR3: CASSWGGVWQPQHF. The DNA sequence is as follows: TGTGCCAGCAGCTGGGGCGGAGTTTGGCAGCCCCAGCATTTT.